Shown below are 9 T cell receptor beta chains from a single sample sequenced in a study of cytomegalovirus exposure and HLA in healthy donors. 13 Jbeta primers and 60 Vbeta primers were used for the PCR. Clones were sequenced by immunoSEQ multiplex PCR, and TCRdb holds only the in-frame ones, with some missing. Among about 200,000 clones listed, around 77% were seen once. Sample: PBMCs. The source is a woman under 40 in good health and CMV-seronegative.

The chain has TRBV5-4 and TRBJ2-1; D is possibly TRBD2 (6 bases). V lost 0 bases and J lost 4, with 11 bases in between. This CDR3 spans 15 amino acids. Germline CDR1 SGHNT, CDR2 YYREEE (reference sequence). This CDR3 reads CASSLDSGKYNEQFF. Written as DNA, the CDR3 is TGTGCCAGCAGCTTGGATAGCGGAAAATACAATGAGCAGTTCTTC. Filled out from reference TRBV5-4 and TRBJ2-1, the complete variable domain reads ETGVTQSPTHLIKTRGQQVTLRCSSQSGHNTVSWYQQALGQGPQFIFQYYREEENGRGNFPPRFSGLQFPNYSSELNVNALELDDSALYLCASSLDSGKYNEQFFGPGTRLTVL.

The rearrangement uses TRBV7-8 and TRBJ2-3; the match to TRBD2 covers 11 bases. Germline assignment: CDR1 SGHVS and CDR2 FQNEAQ. The CDR3 runs 17 residues. J was trimmed by 3 bases and V by 1 base; bases with no gene match: 6. The CDR3 bases are TGTGCCAGCAGCTTAGGGGGACTAGCGGAGCTAACAGATACGCAGTATTTT. Amino acids: CASSLGGLAELTDTQYF.

About this clone itself: Mismatch with germline at one junction end may stem from a read error. The rearrangement links TRBV7-9 to TRBJ1-1; D gene unclear. Germline V lookup: CDR1 SEHNR, CDR2 FQNEAQ (reference sequence). This CDR3 region has 17 residues. The chain's CDR3 is CSSSLYLFLEMNTEAFF. For the CDR3, the DNA is TGTTCCAGCAGCTTGTATCTCTTCCTAGAGATGAACACTGAAGCTTTCTTT.

This clone was counted between two and nine times. The chain links TRBV5-1 to TRBJ1-6; the D gene is possibly TRBD1 (6 bases). With 5 bases removed from V and 0 bases from J, the gap between germline ends came to 12 bases. Germline loops: CDR1 SGHRS, CDR2 YFSETQ. The CDR3 has 16 amino acids. The CDR3 sequence is CASRERGSSYNSPLHF. For the CDR3, the DNA is TGCGCCAGCAGGGAGAGGGGGAGCTCCTATAATTCACCCCTCCACTTT.

The chain carries TRBV7-2 and TRBJ1-2; 7 bases map to TRBD1. The V segment lost 6 bases and the J segment 8 bases; nucleotides outside the gene matches: 9. This CDR3 comprises 13 residues. The germline V gene has CDR1 SGHTA and CDR2 FQGNSA. CDR3 residues: CASSPMTGYGYTF. The CDR3 DNA reads TGTGCCAGCAGTCCGATGACAGGGTACGGCTACACCTTC.

The chain is built from TRBV30 and TRBJ1-3; D is ambiguous. The ends were cut back, 5 bases at V and 1 base at J, with 9 bases in the middle. CDR1 is GTSNPN and CDR2 is SVGIG in the germline V gene (reference sequence). This CDR3 has 13 residues. DNA for the CDR3: TGTGCCTGGGGCCGAAAATCTGGAAACACCATATATTTT. Protein: CAWGRKSGNTIYF.

The chain employs TRBV11-2 and TRBJ1-2; D is unclear. The germline gives CDR1 SGHAT, CDR2 FQNNGV. The CDR3 has 14 residues. Trimming shortened V by 1 base and J by 2 bases, and 8 bases separated the two germline ends. CDR3 sequence: CASSLGAWNYGYTF. CDR3 bases: TGTGCCAGCAGCTTAGGCGCCTGGAACTATGGCTACACCTTC.

This clone is a singleton in its sample. The chain recombines TRBV2 with TRBJ1-2; 8 bases map to TRBD1. CDR3 length: 12 amino acids. V was pared by 6 bases and J by 6 bases, with 3 bases of the junction left unmatched. Germline V gene lookup returns CDR1 SNHLY and CDR2 FYNNEI. CDR3 sequence (DNA): TGTGCCAGCAGGGACAGGGCTGATGGCTACACCTTC. Translated: CASRDRADGYTF.

The chain employs TRBV18 and TRBJ2-6, with TRBD1 identical over 7 bases. The CDR3 totals 16 residues. Germline assignment: CDR1 KGHSH and CDR2 LQKENI. J lost 0 bases, V lost 6 bases, and 5 bases had no gene match. In DNA form, the CDR3 reads TGTGCCAGCTCGGTCCGGGACAGCTCTGGGGCCAACGTCCTGACTTTC. Translated: CASSVRDSSGANVLTF.